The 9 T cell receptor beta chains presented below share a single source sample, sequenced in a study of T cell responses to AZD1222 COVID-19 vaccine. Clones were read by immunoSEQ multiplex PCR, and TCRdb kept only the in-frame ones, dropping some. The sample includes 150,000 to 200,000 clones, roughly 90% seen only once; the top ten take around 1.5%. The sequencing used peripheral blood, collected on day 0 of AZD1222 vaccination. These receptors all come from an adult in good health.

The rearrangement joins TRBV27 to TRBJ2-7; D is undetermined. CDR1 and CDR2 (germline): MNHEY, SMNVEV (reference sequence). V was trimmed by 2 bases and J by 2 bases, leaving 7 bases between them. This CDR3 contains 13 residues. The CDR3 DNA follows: TGTGCCAGCAGTTTAACACTTACCTACGAGCAGTACTTC. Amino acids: CASSLTLTYEQYF.

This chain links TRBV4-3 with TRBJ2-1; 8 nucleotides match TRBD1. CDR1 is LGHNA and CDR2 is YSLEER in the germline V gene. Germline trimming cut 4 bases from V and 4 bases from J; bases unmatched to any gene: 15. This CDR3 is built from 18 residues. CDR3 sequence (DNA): TGCGCCAGCAGCCCAAGTAGGAGGGACAGGACGTGGTACAATGAGCAGTTCTTC. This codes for CASSPSRRDRTWYNEQFF.

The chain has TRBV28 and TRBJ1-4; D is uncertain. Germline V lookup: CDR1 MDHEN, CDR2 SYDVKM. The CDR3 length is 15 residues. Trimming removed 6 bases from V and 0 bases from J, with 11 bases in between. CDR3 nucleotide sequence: TGTGCCAGCAGCCATGCGACGACAACTAATGAAAAACTGTTTTTT. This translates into CASSHATTTNEKLFF.

In nucleotides, the CDR3 is TGTGCCAGCAGCTCGGGGGCATTGAGAGGCTACACCTTC. It specifies CASSSGALRGYTF. The chain uses TRBV11-2 and TRBJ1-2, with TRBD1 as a possible D gene (6 bases). Trimming took off 4 bases at V and 8 bases at J, with 14 bases between the two ends. The germline V gene encodes CDR1 SGHAT and CDR2 FQNNGV. The CDR3 sequence is 13 residues long.

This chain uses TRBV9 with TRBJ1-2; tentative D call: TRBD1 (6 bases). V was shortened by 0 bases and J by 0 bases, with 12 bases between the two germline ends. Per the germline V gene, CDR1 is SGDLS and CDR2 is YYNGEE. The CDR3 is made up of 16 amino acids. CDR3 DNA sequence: TGTGCCAGCAGCGTAGCTAGCGGGACACCTAACTATGGCTACACCTTC. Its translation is CASSVASGTPNYGYTF.

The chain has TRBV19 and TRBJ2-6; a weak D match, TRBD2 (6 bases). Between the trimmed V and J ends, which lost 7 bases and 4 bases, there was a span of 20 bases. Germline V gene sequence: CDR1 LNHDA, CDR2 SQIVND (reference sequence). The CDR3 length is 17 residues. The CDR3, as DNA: TGTGCCAGTAAAGTAGCGGCCTCAGCCTCGGGGGCCAACGTCCTGACTTTC. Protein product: CASKVAASASGANVLTF. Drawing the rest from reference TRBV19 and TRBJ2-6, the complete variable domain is DGGITQSPKYLFRKEGQNVTLSCEQNLNHDAMYWYRQDPGQGLRLIYYSQIVNDFQKGDIAEGYSVSREKKESFPLTVTSAQKNPTAFYLCASKVAASASGANVLTFGAGSRLTVL.

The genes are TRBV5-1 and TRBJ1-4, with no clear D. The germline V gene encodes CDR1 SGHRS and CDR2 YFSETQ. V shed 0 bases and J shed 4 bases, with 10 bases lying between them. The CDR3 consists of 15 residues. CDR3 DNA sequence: TGCGCCAGCAGCTTGGACCGGGCTCGTAATGAAAAACTGTTTTTT. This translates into CASSLDRARNEKLFF.

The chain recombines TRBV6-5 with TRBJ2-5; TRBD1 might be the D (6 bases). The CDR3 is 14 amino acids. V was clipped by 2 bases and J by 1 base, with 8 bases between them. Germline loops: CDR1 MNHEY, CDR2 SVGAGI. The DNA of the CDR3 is TGTGCCAGCAGTTACGGACAGATCCAAGAGACCCAGTACTTC. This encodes CASSYGQIQETQYF.

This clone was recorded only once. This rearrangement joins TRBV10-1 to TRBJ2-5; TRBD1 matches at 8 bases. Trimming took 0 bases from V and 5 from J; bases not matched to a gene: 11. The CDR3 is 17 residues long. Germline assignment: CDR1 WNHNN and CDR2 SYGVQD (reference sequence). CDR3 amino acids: CASSESGTGQSEETQYF. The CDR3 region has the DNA TGCGCCAGCAGTGAGTCAGGGACAGGACAAAGCGAGGAGACCCAGTACTTC.